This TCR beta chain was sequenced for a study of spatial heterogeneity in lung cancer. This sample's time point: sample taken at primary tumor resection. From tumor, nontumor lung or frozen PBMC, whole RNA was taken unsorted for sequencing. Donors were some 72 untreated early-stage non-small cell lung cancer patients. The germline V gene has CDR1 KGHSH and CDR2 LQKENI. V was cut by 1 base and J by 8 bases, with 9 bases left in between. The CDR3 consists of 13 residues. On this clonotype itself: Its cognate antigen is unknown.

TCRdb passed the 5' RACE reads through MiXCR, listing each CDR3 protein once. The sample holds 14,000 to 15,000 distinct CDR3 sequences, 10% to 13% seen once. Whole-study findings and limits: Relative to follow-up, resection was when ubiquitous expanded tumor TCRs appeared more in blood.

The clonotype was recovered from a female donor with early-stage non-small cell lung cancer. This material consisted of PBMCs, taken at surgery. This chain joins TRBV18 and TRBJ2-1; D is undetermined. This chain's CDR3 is CASSPRKVDEQFF. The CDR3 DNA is TGTGCCAGCTCACCACGTAAGGTGGATGAGCAGTTCTTC.